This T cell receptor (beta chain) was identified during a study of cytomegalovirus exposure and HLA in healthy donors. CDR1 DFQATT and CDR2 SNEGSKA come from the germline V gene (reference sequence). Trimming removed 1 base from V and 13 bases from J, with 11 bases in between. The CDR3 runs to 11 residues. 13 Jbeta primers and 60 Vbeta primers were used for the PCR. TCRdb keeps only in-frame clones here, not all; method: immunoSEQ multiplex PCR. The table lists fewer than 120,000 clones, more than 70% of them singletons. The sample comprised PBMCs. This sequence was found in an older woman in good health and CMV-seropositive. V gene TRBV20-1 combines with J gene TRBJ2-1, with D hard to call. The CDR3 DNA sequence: TGCAGTGCTAGAGGCGCGGTCCCTCAGTTCTTC. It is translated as CSARGAVPQFF.